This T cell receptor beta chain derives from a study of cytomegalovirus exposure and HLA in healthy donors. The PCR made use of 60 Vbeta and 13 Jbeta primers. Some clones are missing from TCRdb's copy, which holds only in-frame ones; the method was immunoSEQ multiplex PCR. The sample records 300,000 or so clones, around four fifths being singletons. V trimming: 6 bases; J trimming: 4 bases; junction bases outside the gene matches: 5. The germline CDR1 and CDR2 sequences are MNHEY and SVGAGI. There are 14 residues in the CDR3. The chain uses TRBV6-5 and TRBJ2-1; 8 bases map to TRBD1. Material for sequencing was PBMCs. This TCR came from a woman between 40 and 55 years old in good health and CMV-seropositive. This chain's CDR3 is CASRGTGSYNEQFF. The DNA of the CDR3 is TGTGCCAGCAGGGGGACAGGATCGTACAATGAGCAGTTCTTC.